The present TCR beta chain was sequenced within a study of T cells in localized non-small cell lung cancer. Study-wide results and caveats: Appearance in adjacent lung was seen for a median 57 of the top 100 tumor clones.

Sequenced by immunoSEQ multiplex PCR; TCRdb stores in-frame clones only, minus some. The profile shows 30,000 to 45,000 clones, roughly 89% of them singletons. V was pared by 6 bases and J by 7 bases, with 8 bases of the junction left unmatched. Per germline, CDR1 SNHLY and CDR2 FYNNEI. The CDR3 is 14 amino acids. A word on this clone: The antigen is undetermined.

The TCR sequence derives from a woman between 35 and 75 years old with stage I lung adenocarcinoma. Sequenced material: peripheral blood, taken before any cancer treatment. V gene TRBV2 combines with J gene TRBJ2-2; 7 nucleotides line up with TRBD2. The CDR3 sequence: CASSPRGGIGELFF. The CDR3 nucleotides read TGTGCCAGCAGCCCCCGGGGAGGGATCGGGGAGCTGTTTTTT. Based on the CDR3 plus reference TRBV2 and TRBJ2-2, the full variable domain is EPEVTQTPSHQVTQMGQEVILRCVPISNHLYFYWYRQILGQKVEFLVSFYNNEISEKSEIFDDQFSVERPDGSNFTLKIRSTKLEDSAMYFCASSPRGGIGELFFGEGSRLTVL.